These T cell receptor beta chains were read from a single sample in a study of response to subunit inactivated influenza vaccine. TCRdb recomputed calls from the RT-PCR reads with MiXCR, one row per CDR3 protein. The sample lists around 540,000 distinct CDR3 sequences; approximately 12% were seen once. Sequenced material: PBMCs from blood, taken on the day of vaccination. The receptors derive from a man aged 45-65 years who received an inactivated influenza vaccine. The CDR3 runs from the conserved cysteine through the conserved F or W. D genes are given only for firm matches. Not every row has a clone size; where given, it reads once, few, many or a size class.

cdr3_aa cdr3_nt j_call clone_size d_call v_call
CASSPIAGAPGNEQFF TGCGCCAGCAGCCCAATAGCGGGGGCCCCGGGGAATGAGCAGTTCTTC TRBJ2-1 few TRBD2 TRBV5-1
CASSPAGLADTQYF TGTGCCAGCAGTCCCGCTGGGCTGGCAGATACGCAGTATTTT TRBJ2-3 . . TRBV28
CASRRGTSGPSTDTQYF TGTGCCAGCAGAAGGGGGACTAGCGGTCCGAGCACAGATACGCAGTATTTT TRBJ2-3 few TRBD2 TRBV28
CASSLGWNSYEQYF TGTGCCAGCAGTTTAGGCTGGAACTCCTACGAGCAGTACTTC TRBJ2-7 . . TRBV12-3/TRBV12-4
CASSLYWGATDTQYF TGTGCCAGCAGCTTATATTGGGGTGCCACAGATACGCAGTATTTT TRBJ2-3 many . TRBV7-2
CASSEMGPSTDTQYF TGCGCCAGCAGTGAGATGGGACCGAGCACAGATACGCAGTATTTT TRBJ2-3 few . TRBV10-2
CSVEDSGGGGIAFF TGCAGCGTTGAAGATTCTGGAGGGGGCGGTATAGCTTTCTTT TRBJ1-1 few TRBD1 TRBV29-1
CASSGDIYSYEQYF TGTGCCAGCAGTGGGGACATATACTCCTACGAGCAGTACTTC TRBJ2-7 few . TRBV6-1
CAWRTPGGYGYTF TGTGCCTGGAGGACCCCGGGCGGCTATGGCTACACCTTC TRBJ1-2 . . TRBV30
CASSRRQTSSYEQYF TGTGCCAGCAGCCGAAGACAGACTTCCTCCTACGAGCAGTACTTC TRBJ2-7 . . TRBV14
CASSKTGNQETQYF TGTGCCAGCAGTAAAACAGGGAACCAAGAGACCCAGTACTTC TRBJ2-5 few . TRBV7-9
CASSYTYNEQFF TGTGCCAGCAGCTACACATACAATGAGCAGTTCTTC TRBJ2-1 few . TRBV4-2
CASSYWDRAETQYF TGTGCCAGCAGTTATTGGGACAGGGCTGAGACCCAGTACTTC TRBJ2-5 many TRBD1 TRBV7-6
CATSRQGGTEAFF TGTGCCACCAGCAGACAGGGAGGTACTGAAGCTTTCTTT TRBJ1-1 many . TRBV15
CASSRRQVLGYTF TGTGCCAGCAGCCGGAGACAGGTGCTCGGCTACACCTTC TRBJ1-2 few . TRBV12-3/TRBV12-4
CASSLSTGGFYNEQFF TGTGCCAGCAGTTTAAGTACAGGGGGGTTTTACAATGAGCAGTTCTTC TRBJ2-1 . TRBD1 TRBV28
CASSRQGGQNIQYF TGTGCCAGCAGTCGACAGGGGGGCCAAAACATTCAGTACTTC TRBJ2-4 many TRBD1 TRBV12-3/TRBV12-4
CASSPRMNSYEQYF TGTGCCAGCAGCCCCAGGATGAACTCCTACGAGCAGTACTTC TRBJ2-7 few . TRBV4-2
CSVDIGTRDNEQFF TGCAGCGTTGACATCGGGACTAGGGACAATGAGCAGTTCTTC TRBJ2-1 many TRBD2 TRBV29-1
CSARDSHGPNLDTQYF TGCAGTGCTAGAGATTCTCACGGCCCTAACCTAGATACGCAGTATTTT TRBJ2-3 few . TRBV20-1
CASSQVTRQGNEQFF TGCGCCAGCAGCCAAGTAACTCGTCAAGGGAATGAGCAGTTCTTC TRBJ2-1 few . TRBV4-3
CASSFFQGVNEQYF TGTGCCAGCAGTTTTTTCCAGGGGGTAAACGAGCAGTACTTC TRBJ2-7 few TRBD1 TRBV12-3/TRBV12-4
CASSDTGGTNQPQHF TGTGCCAGCAGCGACACAGGGGGTACTAATCAGCCCCAGCATTTT TRBJ1-5 many TRBD1 TRBV6-1
CATSRAAGPRKSREGYTF TGTGCCACCAGCAGAGCTGCAGGCCCCCGGAAAAGCCGGGAGGGCTACACCTTC TRBJ1-2 . . TRBV15